This T cell receptor (beta chain) was retrieved from a study of blood T cell repertoires in COVID-19. This clone was counted between two and nine times. Authors' processing steps: Counts of nucleated cells, estimated from reference gene primer amplification, were obtained. Sequenced by immunoSEQ multiplex PCR; TCRdb stores in-frame clones only, minus some. The DNA was the basis for D and trimming; V, J and clone size are from that table. The sample gives 310,000 or so clones, about nine tenths of which show up once; 10% to 12% is in the top ten. The CDR3 is 13 amino acids. Per the germline V gene, CDR1 is GTSNPN and CDR2 is SVGIG (reference sequence). Deletions cut 5 bases from V and 3 bases from J, with 14 bases between.

The J gene is TRBJ2-7, the V gene TRBV30; D may be TRBD1 or TRBD2 (5 bases each). The clonotype originates from a woman younger than 45 with COVID-19, enrolled during active disease. Sequencing was performed on peripheral blood. The CDR3 nucleotides are TGTGCCTGGGGGACGGGTCGGGACTACGAGCAGTACTTC. Protein: CAWGTGRDYEQYF. The full variable domain, its missing parts supplied by reference TRBV30 and TRBJ2-7, is SQTIHQWPATLVQPVGSPLSLECTVEGTSNPNLYWYRQAAGRGLQLLFYSVGIGQISSEVPQNLSASRPQDRQFILSSKKLLLSDSGFYLCAWGTGRDYEQYFGPGTRLTVT.